Only a few counts were recorded for the clone carrying this T cell receptor (beta chain). Its antigen is currently unknown. Germline V gene sequence: CDR1 KGHSH, CDR2 LQKENI. The CDR3 runs 14 residues. The ends were cut back, 5 bases at V and 2 bases at J, with 11 bases in the middle. TCRdb re-called the 5' RACE reads through MiXCR, storing one row per CDR3 protein. The table has hundreds of thousands of distinct CDR3 sequences, about 12% seen once. This entry belongs to a study of T cells after yellow fever vaccination. Study in general: SMART-Seq v4 Ultra Low Input served to prepare low-cell-number fractions. Study-level results: The secondary response showed a weaker magnitude and a faster peak, day 5 versus 15. Reappearing after the booster were most of the clones from primary vaccination (roughly 95% CD4, 88% CD8).

Source: PBMCs, taken on the day of the yellow fever booster vaccination. This chain joins TRBV18 and TRBJ2-3, with D tentatively TRBD2 (6 bases). This receptor was obtained from a young man who received the YFV17D yellow fever vaccine. The chain's CDR3 is CASSIAENTDTQYF. CDR3 DNA: TGTGCCAGCTCAATAGCGGAGAACACAGATACGCAGTATTTT.